The TCR beta chain described here comes from a study of blood T cell repertoires in COVID-19 (TCRdb year 2020). With regard to the full study: Collaborator samples came from the United States, Italy and Spain and covered acute and convalescent phases of COVID-19. A de-identified subject ID, COVID-19 status, age in years and sex were almost always included in the sample metadata. The prospective study material was composed of cDNA or gDNA derived from T cells, B-cell-depleted T cells, or PBMCs. Where available, HLA class I and class II types were taken from metadata supplied by the sample provider and were not determined by assay-based typing. Subjects who had been exposed to COVID-19, were actively infected with it, or had recovered from it provided the deeply sampled blood TCRbeta repertoires that made up the dataset. The repertoires were released in a freely available public database intended as a resource for research on the immune response to SARS-CoV-2. The samples were drawn from two sources: the first 160 participants of the ongoing ImmuneRACE study, and fewer than 1,500 subjects contributed by 6 global collaborators.

A remark on this clone: It has no known antigen specificity. Qualities for individual bases were not recorded, and no much larger clone is one base off.

From the cysteine through the phenylalanine, the CDR3 covers 13 amino acids. The DNA shown is the 39-base CDR3, in frame from base 1. The CDR1 and CDR2 encoded by the germline V gene are SGHRS and YFSETQ. V is pruned by 2 bases and J by 2 bases, leaving 0 bases of the junction without a gene match. What the work shows at the level of the full study, not this receptor alone: How much clinical and demographic metadata was included differed by source and by participant, and the metadata was provided uncurated.

Collaborating institutions collected whole blood in K2EDTA tubes following their own protocols. Collaborator samples were shipped for TCRbeta analysis as frozen whole blood, isolated PBMCs, or DNA extracted from either sample type. The immunoSEQ Assay, a bias-controlled multiplex PCR, was used to amplify TCRbeta CDR3 regions from genomic DNA. In the source study's methods: Nucleated cell counts per sample were estimated from amplification of reference gene primers within the assay. Sequence reads were collapsed and filtered to measure the absolute abundance of every unique TCRbeta CDR3 rearrangement. For each sample, productive Simpson clonality was calculated by taking the square root of Simpson's diversity index across productive rearrangements. Sourced from immuneACCESS, this table was stored by TCRdb with only in-frame sequences that have V and J called. A share of the clones is absent; for the studies checked, an unresolved V gene accounts for under half, and the remainder has no known explanation. From that table come the V and J calls and clone size; the DNA was used to work out D and trimming. The sample table contains roughly 100,000 clones; only one count was recorded for roughly nine tenths of them. Approximately 17% of the sample comes from the top ten.

This receptor chain uses TRBV5-1 and TRBJ2-5, with 7 bases in between that match TRBD1. This TCR was recovered from a woman of 80 years or more in a cohort sampled during active COVID-19. The sequenced sample consisted of peripheral blood. The bases are TGCGCCAGCAGCTTACAGGGGCAAGAGACCCAGTACTTC. This yields the protein CASSLQGQETQYF.